These 8 T cell receptor beta chains were all obtained from the same sample, sequenced in a study of human T cells and chemical hapten exposure. Sample time point: patch test 1, 2 weeks after DPC sensitization. As for treatment: therapeutic diphenylcyclopropenone sensitization with weekly scalp DPC. TCRdb reprocessed the RACE reads via MiXCR and lists one record per CDR3 protein. The repertoire includes some 350,000 distinct CDR3 sequences, around 7% of them detected once, and around 8.2% sits in the top ten. Sequencing used whole blood, obtained in connection with sensitization to the hapten diphenylcyclopropenone (DPC). These receptors all stem from a young woman with alopecia areata. Some clones in this sample may be carry-over from other donors' samples.

This chain joins TRBV6-5 and TRBJ2-2; D is undetermined. Trimming pared 7 bases from V and 5 bases from J, leaving 20 bases between. This CDR3 comprises 16 residues. Germline CDR1 and CDR2: MNHEY and SVGAGI. The chain's CDR3 is CASTIGAAPGTGELFF. Here the CDR3 DNA reads TGTGCCAGCACAATTGGCGCGGCGCCTGGAACCGGGGAGCTGTTTTTT.

This clonotype appeared many times. The V gene is TRBV6-5, the J gene TRBJ1-4; tentatively, D is TRBD1 (6 bases). Per germline, CDR1 MNHEY and CDR2 SVGAGI. CDR3 size: 16 residues. The V end was cut by 6 bases, the J end by 6 bases, with 20 bases between. CDR3 in amino acids: CASRGAGDGGYEKLFF. The CDR3 nucleotides read TGTGCCAGCAGGGGAGCAGGGGACGGTGGATATGAAAAACTGTTTTTT.

The gene calls are TRBV2 and TRBJ2-7; 8 bases fit TRBD2. The CDR3 contains 11 residues. Unmatched junction bases numbered 0, after V lost 4 bases and J lost 7 bases. Germline CDR1 and CDR2: SNHLY and FYNNEI. CDR3 nucleotides: TGTGCCAGCAGTGTAGCGGGGGAGCAGTACTTC. Translation: CASSVAGEQYF.

The rearrangement joins TRBV12-3 or TRBV12-4 to TRBJ1-1; D gene unclear. The germline V and J ends were trimmed by 3 bases and 0 bases, with 11 bases remaining between them. This CDR3 is 15 amino acids long. The CDR3 loop is CASSLWAVLNTEAFF. The DNA of the CDR3 is TGTGCCAGCAGTTTGTGGGCGGTTTTGAACACTGAAGCTTTCTTT.

With regard to this clonotype: This could be a read error, since a much larger clone is one nucleotide away. The V and J genes are TRBV3-1 and TRBJ2-3; TRBD2 agrees at 9 bases. CDR1 and CDR2 from the germline V gene are LGHDT and YNNKEL (reference sequence). The CDR3 is made up of 18 amino acids. Trimming cost V 1 base and J 4 bases; bases outside gene matches: 12. The CDR3 DNA sequence: TGTGCCAGCAGCCAAGGCTCAGCAGCGGGGGGCCGCTCAGATACGCAGTATTTT. This codes for CASSQGSAAGGRSDTQYF.

This clonotype was detected only a few times. J is TRBJ2-7 and V is TRBV27, with a tentative D call TRBD1 (5 bases). The CDR3 length is 14 residues. Germline V gene lookup returns CDR1 MNHEY and CDR2 SMNVEV (reference sequence). Trimming removed 3 bases from V and 6 bases from J, with 15 bases in between. The CDR3 spells CASSFQGRVSEQYF. In DNA form, the CDR3 reads TGTGCCAGCAGTTTCCAGGGTCGGGTGAGCGAGCAGTACTTC.

The chain is built from TRBV6-5 and TRBJ2-4, with D hard to call. Trimming stripped 4 bases from V and 2 bases from J, with 15 bases between. Germline V gene data show CDR1 as MNHEY and CDR2 as SVGAGI. The CDR3 has 16 residues. CDR3 DNA: TGTGCCAGCAGTTTAACACCTGGTTCGTCCAAAAACATTCAGTACTTC. This codes for CASSLTPGSSKNIQYF.

The table lists this clonotype with a few counts. CDR3 nucleotides: TGTGCCAGCAGTTACGTAGGCCCGGATGAGCAGTTCTTC. Its translation: CASSYVGPDEQFF. The J gene is TRBJ2-1, the V gene TRBV6-5; D call uncertain. CDR3 length equals 13 residues. Trimming removed 2 bases from V and 8 bases from J, with 10 bases in between. CDR1 MNHEY and CDR2 SVGAGI come from the germline V gene.